The 2 T cell receptor beta chains below come from one sample, sequenced in a study of spatial heterogeneity in lung cancer. Notes on the study in general: Tumoral mutation counts were tracked by counts of expanded intratumoral alpha and beta TCRs.

These receptors lack a known antigen. TCRdb used MiXCR to reprocess the 5' RACE reads, holding one entry per CDR3 protein. The table shows about 3,800 distinct CDR3 sequences, with 35% occurring only once. Time point defined: sample taken at primary tumor resection. The sample was lung tumor tissue, taken at surgery. The receptors derive from a male donor with early-stage non-small cell lung cancer.

The chain has TRBV20-1 and TRBJ2-7; 9 bases match TRBD2. V was pared by 0 bases and J by 6 bases, with 9 bases of the junction left unmatched. This CDR3 has 15 amino acids. CDR1 and CDR2 (germline): DFQATT, SNEGSKA (reference sequence). The CDR3: CSARDGRGRAGEQYF. Written as DNA, the CDR3 is TGCAGTGCTAGAGATGGACGCGGGAGGGCCGGCGAGCAGTACTTC.

V and J are TRBV6-2 or TRBV6-3 and TRBJ1-1, with a possible D match to TRBD1 (5 bases). The germline gives CDR1 MNHEY, CDR2 SVGEGT. V was clipped by 2 bases and J by 4 bases, with 8 bases between them. The CDR3 covers 13 residues. The CDR3 DNA follows: TGTGCCAGCAGTTACCGCGGGGGCACTGAAGCTTTCTTT. It is translated as CASSYRGGTEAFF.